Given below is one T cell receptor beta chain in context. Other nucleotide sequences in the sample specify the same CDR3. The sample is drawn from a study of shared clonotypes between healthy human individuals. Turning to the study itself: Three plates were used per donor for CD4 naive, three for CD4 memory, two for CD8 naive and one for CD8 memory.

Here immunoSEQ multiplex PCR was the method, and the copy in TCRdb shows in-frame clones only, minus some. The sample yields 550,000 to 750,000 clones, about 90% seen once. Naive CD8 isolation took CD45RO-negative cells positively selected for CCR7 and excluded terminally differentiated effector memory CD45RA+ cells. Between the trimmed V and J ends, which lost 8 bases and 6 bases, there was a span of 6 bases. The CDR3 is made up of 10 amino acids. CDR1 is MGHDK and CDR2 is SYGVNS in the germline V gene. This clonotype was sampled from a young man in good health. Input material: naive CD8+ T cells sorted from blood. The chain uses TRBV25-1 and TRBJ2-3; D gene ambiguous. The chain's CDR3 is CASSGDTQYF. The CDR3 region has the DNA TGTGCCAGCTCCGGGGATACGCAGTATTTT. Variable domain in full (rest from reference TRBV25-1 and TRBJ2-3): EADIYQTPRYLVIGTGKKITLECSQTMGHDKMYWYQQDPGMELHLIHYSYGVNSTEKGDLSSESTVSRIRTEHFPLTLESARPSHTSQYLCASSGDTQYFGPGTRLTVL.